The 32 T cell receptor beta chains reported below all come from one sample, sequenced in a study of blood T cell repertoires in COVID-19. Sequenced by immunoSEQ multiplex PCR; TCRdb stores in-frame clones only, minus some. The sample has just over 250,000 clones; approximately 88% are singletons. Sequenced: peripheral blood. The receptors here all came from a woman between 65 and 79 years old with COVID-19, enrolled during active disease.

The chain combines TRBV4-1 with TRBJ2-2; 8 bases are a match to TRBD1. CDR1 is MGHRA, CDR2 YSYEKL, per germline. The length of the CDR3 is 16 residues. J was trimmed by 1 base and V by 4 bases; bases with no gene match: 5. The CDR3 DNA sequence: TGCGCCAGCAGCCGAAGGACAGGGCTGAACACCGGGGAGCTGTTTTTT. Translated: CASSRRTGLNTGELFF.

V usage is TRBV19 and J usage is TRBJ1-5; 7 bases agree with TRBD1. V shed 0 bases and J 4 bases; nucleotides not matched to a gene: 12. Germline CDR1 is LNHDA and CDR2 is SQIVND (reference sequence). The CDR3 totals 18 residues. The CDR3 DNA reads TGTGCCAGTAGTATAGACCTTCCGGGACAGCTTTTTAATCAGCCCCAGCATTTT. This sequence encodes CASSIDLPGQLFNQPQHF.

CDR3: CATSQETGDQPQHF. CDR3 DNA sequence: TGTGCCACCAGCCAAGAAACAGGGGATCAGCCCCAGCATTTT. V usage is TRBV15 and J usage is TRBJ1-5, with 7 positions matching TRBD1. V dropped 5 bases and J dropped 5; count of bases not matched to a gene: 6. Germline V gene sequence: CDR1 LNHNV, CDR2 YYDKDF (reference sequence). The CDR3 is 14 residues long.

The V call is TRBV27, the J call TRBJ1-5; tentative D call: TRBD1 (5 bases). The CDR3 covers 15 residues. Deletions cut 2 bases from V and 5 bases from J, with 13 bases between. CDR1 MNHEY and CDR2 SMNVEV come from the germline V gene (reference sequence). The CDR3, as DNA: TGTGCCAGCAGTTTAGGAGTGGGGCGCGATCAGCCCCAGCATTTT. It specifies CASSLGVGRDQPQHF.

The CDR3 sequence is CASSFSGRFTDTQYF. The CDR3 DNA follows: TGTGCCAGCAGCTTTAGCGGGAGGTTTACAGATACGCAGTATTTT. The rearrangement uses TRBV11-3 and TRBJ2-3; 10 positions agree with TRBD2. CDR3 length equals 15 residues. Germline V lookup: CDR1 SGHNT, CDR2 YENEEA. After removal of 3 bases from V and 3 bases from J, the junction contained 3 bases not matched to a gene.

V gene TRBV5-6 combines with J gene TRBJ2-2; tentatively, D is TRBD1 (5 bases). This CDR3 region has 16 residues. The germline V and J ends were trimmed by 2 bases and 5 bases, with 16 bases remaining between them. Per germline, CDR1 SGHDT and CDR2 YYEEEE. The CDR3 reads CASSFKGDIRTGELFF. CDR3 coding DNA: TGTGCCAGCAGCTTTAAAGGGGATATTAGGACCGGGGAGCTGTTTTTT.

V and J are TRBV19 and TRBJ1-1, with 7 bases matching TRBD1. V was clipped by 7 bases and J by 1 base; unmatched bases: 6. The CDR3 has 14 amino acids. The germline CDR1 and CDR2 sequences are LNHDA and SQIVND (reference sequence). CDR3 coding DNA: TGTGCCAGTAAAACGACAGGGCGGAACACTGAAGCTTTCTTT. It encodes CASKTTGRNTEAFF.

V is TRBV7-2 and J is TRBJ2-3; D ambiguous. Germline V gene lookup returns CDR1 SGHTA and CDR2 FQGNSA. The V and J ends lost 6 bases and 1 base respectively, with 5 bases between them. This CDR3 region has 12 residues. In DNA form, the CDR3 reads TGTGCCAGCAGACTCCGCACAGATACGCAGTATTTT. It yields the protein CASRLRTDTQYF.

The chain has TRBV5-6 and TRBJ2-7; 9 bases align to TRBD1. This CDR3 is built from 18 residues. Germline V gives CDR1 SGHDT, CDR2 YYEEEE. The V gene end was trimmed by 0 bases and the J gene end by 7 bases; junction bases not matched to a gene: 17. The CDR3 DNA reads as TGTGCCAGCAGCTTGGGTTCAATAGCCACACAGGGGGCGCAGGAGCAGTACTTC. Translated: CASSLGSIATQGAQEQYF.

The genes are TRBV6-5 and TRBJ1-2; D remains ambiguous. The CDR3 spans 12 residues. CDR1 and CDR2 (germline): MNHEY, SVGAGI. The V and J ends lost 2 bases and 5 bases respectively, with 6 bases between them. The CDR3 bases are TGTGCCAGCAGTTACCCCGGGTATGGCTACACCTTC. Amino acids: CASSYPGYGYTF.

The CDR3 reads CASSVADSYNSPLHF. For the CDR3, the DNA is TGTGCCAGCAGCGTAGCGGACAGCTATAATTCACCCCTCCACTTT. The genes are TRBV9 and TRBJ1-6; a possible D gene is TRBD1 (6 bases). CDR3 length equals 15 residues. Germline V CDR1 and CDR2: SGDLS, YYNGEE. The V end lost 0 bases, the J end lost 3 bases, and 7 bases lay between the germline ends.

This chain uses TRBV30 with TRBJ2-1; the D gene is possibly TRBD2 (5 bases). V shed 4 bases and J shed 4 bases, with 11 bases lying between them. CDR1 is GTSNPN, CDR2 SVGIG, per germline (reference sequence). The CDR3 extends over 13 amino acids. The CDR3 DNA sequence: TGTGCCTGGAACCCGGACTCGTACAATGAGCAGTTCTTC. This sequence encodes CAWNPDSYNEQFF.

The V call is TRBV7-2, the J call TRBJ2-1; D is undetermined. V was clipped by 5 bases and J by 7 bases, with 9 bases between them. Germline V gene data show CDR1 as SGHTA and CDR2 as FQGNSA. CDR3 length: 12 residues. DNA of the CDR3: TGTGCCAGCAGCCCGCGGTGGAATGAGCAGTTCTTC. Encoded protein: CASSPRWNEQFF.

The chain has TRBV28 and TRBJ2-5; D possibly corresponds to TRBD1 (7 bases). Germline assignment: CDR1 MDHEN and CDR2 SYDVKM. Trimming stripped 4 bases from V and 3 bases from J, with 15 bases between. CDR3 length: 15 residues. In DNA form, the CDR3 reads TGTGCCAGCAGTTCCGGACAGGCGGGGAAAGAGACCCAGTACTTC. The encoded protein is CASSSGQAGKETQYF.

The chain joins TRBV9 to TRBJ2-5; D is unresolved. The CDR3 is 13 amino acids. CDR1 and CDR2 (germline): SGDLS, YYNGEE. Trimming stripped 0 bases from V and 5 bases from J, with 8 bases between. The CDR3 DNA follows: TGTGCCAGCAGCGTAGTTGCGAAGGAGACCCAGTACTTC. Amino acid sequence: CASSVVAKETQYF.

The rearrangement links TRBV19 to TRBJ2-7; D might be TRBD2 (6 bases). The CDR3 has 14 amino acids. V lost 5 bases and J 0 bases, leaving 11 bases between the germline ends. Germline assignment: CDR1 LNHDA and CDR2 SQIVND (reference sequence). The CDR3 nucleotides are TGTGCCAGTAGTCCTGGGACTGGCTCCTACGAGCAGTACTTC. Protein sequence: CASSPGTGSYEQYF.

Here the CDR3 reads CASSYGLGGTDTQYF. The CDR3 nucleotides read TGTGCCAGCAGTTACGGACTGGGAGGCACAGATACGCAGTATTTT. The J gene is TRBJ2-3, the V gene TRBV6-5, with D possibly being TRBD2 (5 bases). This CDR3 has 15 residues. The germline V gene encodes CDR1 MNHEY and CDR2 SVGAGI. Trimming cost V 2 bases and J 1 base, with 10 bases left between them.

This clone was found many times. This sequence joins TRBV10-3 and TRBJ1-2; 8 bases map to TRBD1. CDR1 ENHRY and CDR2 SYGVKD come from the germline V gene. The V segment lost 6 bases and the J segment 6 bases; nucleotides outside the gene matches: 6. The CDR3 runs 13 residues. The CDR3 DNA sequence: TGTGCCATCAGGGAGGACAGGGTGGATGGCTACACCTTC. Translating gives CAIREDRVDGYTF.

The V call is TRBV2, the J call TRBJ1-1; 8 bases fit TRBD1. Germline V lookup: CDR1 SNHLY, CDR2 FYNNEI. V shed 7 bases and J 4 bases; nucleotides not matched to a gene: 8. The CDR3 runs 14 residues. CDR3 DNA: TGTGCCAGCATCGAGACAGGGGTGAGCACTGAAGCTTTCTTT. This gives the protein CASIETGVSTEAFF.

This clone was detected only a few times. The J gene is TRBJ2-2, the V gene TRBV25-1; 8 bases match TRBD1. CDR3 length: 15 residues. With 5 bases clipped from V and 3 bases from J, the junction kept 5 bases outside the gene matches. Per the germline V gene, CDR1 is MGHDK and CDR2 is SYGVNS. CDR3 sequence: CASSPGGLYTGELFF. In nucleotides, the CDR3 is TGTGCCAGCAGTCCAGGGGGCTTGTACACCGGGGAGCTGTTTTTT.

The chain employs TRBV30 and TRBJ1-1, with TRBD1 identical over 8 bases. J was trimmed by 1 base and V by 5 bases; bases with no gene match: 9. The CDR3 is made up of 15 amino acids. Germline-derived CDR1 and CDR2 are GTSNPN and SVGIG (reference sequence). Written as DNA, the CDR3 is TGTGCCTGGCGTGGGCAGGGGGCCAGGAACACTGAAGCTTTCTTT. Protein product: CAWRGQGARNTEAFF.

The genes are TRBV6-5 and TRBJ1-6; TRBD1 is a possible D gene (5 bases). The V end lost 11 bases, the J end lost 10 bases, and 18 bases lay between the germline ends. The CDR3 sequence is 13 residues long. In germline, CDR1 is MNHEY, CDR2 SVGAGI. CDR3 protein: CAGNGGFRSPLHF. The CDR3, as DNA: TGTGCCGGAAATGGGGGGTTCCGATCACCCCTCCACTTT.

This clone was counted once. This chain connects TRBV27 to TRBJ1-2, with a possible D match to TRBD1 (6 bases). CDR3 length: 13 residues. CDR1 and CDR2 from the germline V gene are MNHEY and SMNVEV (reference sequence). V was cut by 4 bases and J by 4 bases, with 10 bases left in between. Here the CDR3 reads CASSSQGPYGYTF. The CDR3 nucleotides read TGTGCCAGCAGTTCACAGGGCCCCTATGGCTACACCTTC.

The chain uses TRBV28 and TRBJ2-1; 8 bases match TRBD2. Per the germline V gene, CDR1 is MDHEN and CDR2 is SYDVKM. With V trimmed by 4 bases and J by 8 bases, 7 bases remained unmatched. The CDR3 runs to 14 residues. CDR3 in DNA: TGTGCCAGCAGTTGGAGCGGGAGCATAGATGAGCAGTTCTTC. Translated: CASSWSGSIDEQFF.

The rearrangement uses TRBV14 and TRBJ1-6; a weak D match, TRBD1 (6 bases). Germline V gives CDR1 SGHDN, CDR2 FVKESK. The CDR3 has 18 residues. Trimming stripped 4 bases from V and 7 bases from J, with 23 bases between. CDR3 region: CASSPIVGALSGNSPLHF. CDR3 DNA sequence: TGTGCCAGCAGCCCCATCGTGGGGGCCCTATCGGGCAATTCACCCCTCCACTTT.

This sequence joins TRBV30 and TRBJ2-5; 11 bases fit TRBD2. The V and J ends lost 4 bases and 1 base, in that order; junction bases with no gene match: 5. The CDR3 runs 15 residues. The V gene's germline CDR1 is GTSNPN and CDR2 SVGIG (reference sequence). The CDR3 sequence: CAWKSGTSGQETQYF. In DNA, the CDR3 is TGTGCCTGGAAGTCCGGGACTAGCGGCCAAGAGACCCAGTACTTC.

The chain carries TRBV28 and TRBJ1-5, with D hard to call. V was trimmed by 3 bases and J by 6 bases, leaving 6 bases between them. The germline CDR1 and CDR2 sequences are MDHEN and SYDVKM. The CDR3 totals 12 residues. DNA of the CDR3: TGTGCCAGCAGTTTGTCCGTTCAGCCCCAGCATTTT. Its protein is CASSLSVQPQHF.

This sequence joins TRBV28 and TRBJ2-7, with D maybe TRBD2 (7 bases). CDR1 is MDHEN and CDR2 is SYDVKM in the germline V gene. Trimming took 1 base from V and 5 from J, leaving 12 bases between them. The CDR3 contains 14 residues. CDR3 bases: TGTGCCAGCAGTTTATCCCAGGGGAGGGACGAGCAGTACTTC. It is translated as CASSLSQGRDEQYF.

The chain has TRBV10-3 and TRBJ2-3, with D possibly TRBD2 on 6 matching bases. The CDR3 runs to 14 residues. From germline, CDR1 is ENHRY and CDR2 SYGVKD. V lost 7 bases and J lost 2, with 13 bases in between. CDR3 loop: CAIKVGGTTDTQYF. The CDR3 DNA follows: TGTGCCATCAAGGTGGGGGGAACCACAGATACGCAGTATTTT.

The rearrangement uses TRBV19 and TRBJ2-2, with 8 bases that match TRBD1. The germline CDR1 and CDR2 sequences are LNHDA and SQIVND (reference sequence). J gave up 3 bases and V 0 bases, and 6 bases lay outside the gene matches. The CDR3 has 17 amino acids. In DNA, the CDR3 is TGTGCCAGTAGTATAGAGGGCGCAGGGGGCTACACCGGGGAGCTGTTTTTT. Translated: CASSIEGAGGYTGELFF.

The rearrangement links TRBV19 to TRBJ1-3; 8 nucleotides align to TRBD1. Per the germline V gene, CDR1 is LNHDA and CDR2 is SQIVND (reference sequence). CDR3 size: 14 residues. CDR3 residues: CATNDRGLGNTIYF. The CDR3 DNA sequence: TGTGCGACTAACGACAGGGGTCTCGGAAACACCATATATTTT.

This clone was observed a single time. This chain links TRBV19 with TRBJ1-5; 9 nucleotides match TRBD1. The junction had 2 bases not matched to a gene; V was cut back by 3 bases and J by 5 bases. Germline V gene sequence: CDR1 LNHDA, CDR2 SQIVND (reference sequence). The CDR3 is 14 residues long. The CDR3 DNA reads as TGTGCCAGTAGTATGACAGGGGGGGATCAGCCCCAGCATTTT. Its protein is CASSMTGGDQPQHF.